This is a list of T cell receptor beta chains from one sample in a study of CXCR3-negative and CXCR3-positive naive CD8 T cells. TCRdb re-analyzed the 5' RACE reads; it lists each CDR3 protein once, without DNA. The ten most abundant clones cover about 1.5% of a sample with 65,000 to 85,000 distinct CDR3 sequences. The sequenced sample was naive CXCR3- CD8+ T cells from blood. The receptors derive from a human donor in good health. Some clones in this sample may be carry-over from other donors' samples. Both conserved end residues are part of each CDR3.

j_gene: TRBJ2-3
v_gene: TRBV29-1
len: 14
CDR3aa: CSVEGQEGSDTQYF

j_gene: TRBJ2-2
v_gene: TRBV2
len: 14
CDR3aa: CASGASGNTGELFF

j_gene: TRBJ2-7
v_gene: TRBV28
len: 14
CDR3aa: CASSFGPAGYEQYF

j_gene: TRBJ1-1
v_gene: TRBV6-5
len: 12
CDR3aa: CASSPGVTEAFF

j_gene: TRBJ2-1
v_gene: TRBV3-1
len: 14
CDR3aa: CASRPDRNYNEQFF

j_gene: TRBJ2-7
v_gene: TRBV21-1
len: 15
CDR3aa: CASSKERDRVREQYF

j_gene: TRBJ2-7
v_gene: TRBV29-1
len: 12
CDR3aa: CSVVSPQLDQYF

j_gene: TRBJ2-7
v_gene: TRBV19
len: 15
CDR3aa: CASSPSEGRTYEQYF

j_gene: TRBJ2-5
v_gene: TRBV24-1
len: 13
CDR3aa: CATSDLPEETQYF

j_gene: TRBJ2-7
v_gene: TRBV7-8
len: 15
CDR3aa: CASSPRGSSSYEQYF

j_gene: TRBJ2-5
v_gene: TRBV12-3/TRBV12-4
len: 13
CDR3aa: CASSLRLAETQYF

j_gene: TRBJ2-7
v_gene: TRBV7-9
len: 14
CDR3aa: CASSPRDGPYEQYF

j_gene: TRBJ1-2
v_gene: TRBV28
len: 15
CDR3aa: CASDPDRTGASGYTF

j_gene: TRBJ1-1
v_gene: TRBV5-6
len: 16
CDR3aa: CASSSWDTSMNTEAFF

j_gene: TRBJ1-1
v_gene: TRBV11-1
len: 11
CDR3aa: CASSFGSEAFF

j_gene: TRBJ2-7
v_gene: TRBV27
len: 13
CDR3aa: CASSLGTALEQYF

j_gene: TRBJ1-1
v_gene: TRBV7-9
len: 16
CDR3aa: CASSLAGQGVLAEAFF

j_gene: TRBJ2-3
v_gene: TRBV29-1
len: 13
CDR3aa: CSVVAVFSDTQYF

j_gene: TRBJ1-6
v_gene: TRBV6-5
len: 16
CDR3aa: CASSYSREGRNSPLHF

j_gene: TRBJ2-1
v_gene: TRBV9
len: 15
CDR3aa: CASSVGGGEGNEQFF

j_gene: TRBJ2-3
v_gene: TRBV6-2/TRBV6-3
len: 14
CDR3aa: CASSYFLAKDTQYF

j_gene: TRBJ2-1
v_gene: TRBV7-7
len: 14
CDR3aa: CASSSRGGNNEQFF

j_gene: TRBJ2-6
v_gene: TRBV11-2
len: 18
CDR3aa: CASSLSGTAVSGANALTF

j_gene: TRBJ2-3
v_gene: TRBV11-3
len: 12
CDR3aa: CASSRHSDTQYF

j_gene: TRBJ1-3
v_gene: TRBV25-1
len: 16
CDR3aa: CASSTGTAARGNTIYF

j_gene: TRBJ2-7
v_gene: TRBV11-2
len: 13
CDR3aa: CASSFGFLYEQYF

j_gene: TRBJ2-7
v_gene: TRBV7-6
len: 17
CDR3aa: CASSSPRRGASSYEQYF

j_gene: TRBJ2-3
v_gene: TRBV2
len: 13
CDR3aa: CASQPGATDTQYF

j_gene: TRBJ2-2
v_gene: TRBV5-4
len: 17
CDR3aa: CASRQNMSSPYTGELFF

j_gene: TRBJ2-1
v_gene: TRBV6-5
len: 16
CDR3aa: CASSPELADPGDEQFF

j_gene: TRBJ2-1
v_gene: TRBV4-1
len: 16
CDR3aa: CASSQEGDRGRNEQFF

j_gene: TRBJ2-5
v_gene: TRBV7-9
len: 15
CDR3aa: CASSPSGGYQETQYF

j_gene: TRBJ2-1
v_gene: TRBV19
len: 15
CDR3aa: CASSNAGGVYNEQFF

j_gene: TRBJ2-3
v_gene: TRBV5-6
len: 17
CDR3aa: CASSRSPGAGFTDTQYF

j_gene: TRBJ2-1
v_gene: TRBV15
len: 16
CDR3aa: CATSRAILAGGNEQFF

j_gene: TRBJ1-2
v_gene: TRBV30
len: 14
CDR3aa: CAWSVVGDNDGYTF

j_gene: TRBJ2-2
v_gene: TRBV29-1
len: 12
CDR3aa: CSVEEPGGELFF

j_gene: TRBJ2-1
v_gene: TRBV7-2
len: 17
CDR3aa: CASSNLGGGQTPNEQFF

j_gene: TRBJ2-1
v_gene: TRBV11-2
len: 13
CDR3aa: CASSGPQYNEQFF

j_gene: TRBJ1-6
v_gene: TRBV7-9
len: 15
CDR3aa: CASSATTRLGEPLHF

j_gene: TRBJ2-1
v_gene: TRBV3-1
len: 17
CDR3aa: CASSQEMASVIHNEQFF

j_gene: TRBJ1-2
v_gene: TRBV20-1
len: 13
CDR3aa: CSATDQGPYGYTF

j_gene: TRBJ2-7
v_gene: TRBV10-3
len: 14
CDR3aa: CAISDSVDSYEQYF

j_gene: TRBJ2-5
v_gene: TRBV6-6
len: 14
CDR3aa: CASSPDTPEETQYF

j_gene: TRBJ2-7
v_gene: TRBV12-3/TRBV12-4
len: 15
CDR3aa: CASSGLSASNYEQYF

j_gene: TRBJ2-7
v_gene: TRBV29-1
len: 15
CDR3aa: CSVEDQSGLSYEQYF

j_gene: TRBJ1-2
v_gene: TRBV19
len: 15
CDR3aa: CASTYYSFSNYGYTF

j_gene: TRBJ1-5
v_gene: TRBV6-5
len: 13
CDR3aa: CASSGGVGQPQHF

j_gene: TRBJ2-1
v_gene: TRBV28
len: 16
CDR3aa: CATHLRALNSYNEQFF

j_gene: TRBJ2-1
v_gene: TRBV7-6
len: 16
CDR3aa: CASSGPRGNTYNEQFF

j_gene: TRBJ1-2
v_gene: TRBV5-1
len: 14
CDR3aa: CASSPPSTERGYTF

j_gene: TRBJ1-2
v_gene: TRBV20-1
len: 14
CDR3aa: CSALKWRGKNGYTF

j_gene: TRBJ2-7
v_gene: TRBV7-6
len: 15
CDR3aa: CASSHGTDSAYEQYF

j_gene: TRBJ2-1
v_gene: TRBV12-3/TRBV12-4
len: 14
CDR3aa: CASSFAGGTSEQFF

j_gene: TRBJ2-5
v_gene: TRBV28
len: 17
CDR3aa: CASSLYGTGTGGETQYF

j_gene: TRBJ2-7
v_gene: TRBV28
len: 14
CDR3aa: CASSLRLGTYEQYF

j_gene: TRBJ1-1
v_gene: TRBV4-2
len: 16
CDR3aa: CASSQGAGVMNTEAFF

j_gene: TRBJ2-7
v_gene: TRBV14
len: 13
CDR3aa: CASSQERNYEQYF